A selection of T cell receptor beta chains follows, all from one sample in a study of CD8+ T cells in alopecia areata. Libraries were prepared by immunoSEQ multiplex PCR; TCRdb keeps only in-frame clonotypes and omits some of them. This table holds roughly 210,000 clones, approximately 45% found once. Sequencing was performed on CD4+ T cells sorted from blood, taken between weeks 36 and 40, from a patient treated with tofacitinib. The receptors here all came from a human donor with alopecia areata. Both conserved end residues are part of each CDR3. The order of the fields is D gene, clone size, V gene, J gene, CDR3 DNA, CDR3 protein. D genes are given only for firm matches. Some rows mark clone size as missing; the rest say once, few, many or name a class of expanded clone.

d_gene: TRBD2; abundance: few; v_gene: TRBV4-1; j_gene: TRBJ2-5; CDR3nt: TGTGCCAGCAGCCTAGCGGGGGCTCAAGAGACCCAGTACTTC; CDR3aa: CASSLAGAQETQYF
d_gene: .; abundance: .; v_gene: TRBV7-2; j_gene: TRBJ1-5; CDR3nt: TGTGCCAGCAGCTTAGAGTCAGGCTTTAATCAGCCCCAGCATTTT; CDR3aa: CASSLESGFNQPQHF
d_gene: TRBD1; abundance: few; v_gene: TRBV7-8; j_gene: TRBJ1-5; CDR3nt: TGTGCCAGCAGCTCGGACAGGGATAGTCAGCCCCAGCATTTT; CDR3aa: CASSSDRDSQPQHF
d_gene: .; abundance: .; v_gene: TRBV6-6; j_gene: TRBJ1-1; CDR3nt: TGTGCCAGCAGACAGGGTCTTGAAGCTTTCTTT; CDR3aa: CASRQGLEAFF
d_gene: .; abundance: .; v_gene: TRBV11-3; j_gene: TRBJ2-7; CDR3nt: TGTGCCAGCAGCGCGGGGTCCTCCGAGCAGTACTTC; CDR3aa: CASSAGSSEQYF
d_gene: TRBD2; abundance: few; v_gene: TRBV5-1; j_gene: TRBJ2-1; CDR3nt: TGCGCCAGCAGCTTGGATGGGACTAGCTACAATGAGCAGTTCTTC; CDR3aa: CASSLDGTSYNEQFF
d_gene: TRBD1; abundance: few; v_gene: TRBV19; j_gene: TRBJ1-1; CDR3nt: TGTGCCAGTGACCCCCGGGGACAGGGGACGGGGGACACTGAAGCTTTCTTT; CDR3aa: CASDPRGQGTGDTEAFF
d_gene: .; abundance: .; v_gene: TRBV4-2; j_gene: TRBJ2-5; CDR3nt: TGTGCCAGCAGCCAAGAACGCGCCCAGACCGTCCAAGAGACCCAGTACTTC; CDR3aa: CASSQERAQTVQETQYF
d_gene: .; abundance: .; v_gene: TRBV30; j_gene: TRBJ1-5; CDR3nt: TGTGCCTGGAGTGGCCGGGTGGGTCAGCCCCAGCATTTT; CDR3aa: CAWSGRVGQPQHF
d_gene: .; abundance: .; v_gene: TRBV29-1; j_gene: TRBJ2-3; CDR3nt: TGCAGCGCCCGGGCCCCCCAACAGACAGATACGCAGTATTTT; CDR3aa: CSARAPQQTDTQYF
d_gene: .; abundance: .; v_gene: TRBV7-9; j_gene: TRBJ1-5; CDR3nt: TGTGCCAGCACATTGAACAGTGCCGGTGGCCGAGGCAATCAGCCCCAGCATTTT; CDR3aa: CASTLNSAGGRGNQPQHF
d_gene: .; abundance: once; v_gene: TRBV28; j_gene: TRBJ2-7; CDR3nt: TGTGCCAGCAGTGGCACAGGGCGCCACGAGCAGTACTTC; CDR3aa: CASSGTGRHEQYF
d_gene: .; abundance: .; v_gene: TRBV4-2; j_gene: TRBJ2-6; CDR3nt: TGTGCCAGCAGCCCCACCGGGAGTTCCGGGGCCAACGTCCTGACTTTC; CDR3aa: CASSPTGSSGANVLTF
d_gene: .; abundance: few; v_gene: TRBV7-3; j_gene: TRBJ2-6; CDR3nt: TGTGCCAGCAGCTTATCAGCAGGTGGGGCCAACGTCCTGACTTTC; CDR3aa: CASSLSAGGANVLTF
d_gene: .; abundance: .; v_gene: TRBV2; j_gene: TRBJ1-5; CDR3nt: TGTGCCAGCAGTGATCGTCTTCGACAGGGCAATCAGCCCCAGCATTTT; CDR3aa: CASSDRLRQGNQPQHF
d_gene: .; abundance: .; v_gene: TRBV4-1; j_gene: TRBJ1-1; CDR3nt: TGCGCCAGCAGCCAAGATCGGGATGCAGGGATCACTGAAGCTTTCTTT; CDR3aa: CASSQDRDAGITEAFF
d_gene: .; abundance: .; v_gene: TRBV29-1; j_gene: TRBJ2-1; CDR3nt: TGCAGCTCTGAACGTGGGGTAGGGAATGAGCAGTTCTTC; CDR3aa: CSSERGVGNEQFF
d_gene: .; abundance: .; v_gene: TRBV28; j_gene: TRBJ1-5; CDR3nt: TGTGCCAGCAGAGGCCGTCAGCCCCAGCATTTT; CDR3aa: CASRGRQPQHF
d_gene: .; abundance: few; v_gene: TRBV7-8; j_gene: TRBJ1-3; CDR3nt: TGTGCCAGCAGCTCGGGTCCCGCTGGAAACACCATATATTTT; CDR3aa: CASSSGPAGNTIYF
d_gene: TRBD1; abundance: .; v_gene: TRBV7-6; j_gene: TRBJ1-2; CDR3nt: TGTGCCAGCAGCTCCCCGACAGGGTGGGACTACACCTTC; CDR3aa: CASSSPTGWDYTF
d_gene: TRBD1; abundance: few; v_gene: TRBV5-6; j_gene: TRBJ1-3; CDR3nt: TGTGCCAGCAGCTCGACAGGGGCGACCTCTGGAAACACCATATATTTT; CDR3aa: CASSSTGATSGNTIYF
d_gene: .; abundance: .; v_gene: TRBV29-1; j_gene: TRBJ2-2; CDR3nt: TGCAGCACAGTAACAGGGAACACCGGGGAGCTGTTTTTT; CDR3aa: CSTVTGNTGELFF
d_gene: TRBD1; abundance: few; v_gene: TRBV5-4; j_gene: TRBJ1-1; CDR3nt: TGTGCCAGCAGCTTTAAGACAGGGCTGAACACTGAAGCTTTCTTT; CDR3aa: CASSFKTGLNTEAFF
d_gene: TRBD1; abundance: few; v_gene: TRBV29-1; j_gene: TRBJ2-7; CDR3nt: TGCAGCGATGACAGGGACTCCTACGAGCAGTACTTC; CDR3aa: CSDDRDSYEQYF
d_gene: .; abundance: .; v_gene: TRBV4-1; j_gene: TRBJ1-4; CDR3nt: TGCGCCAGCAGCCACGATCCTCCGGGACACCAAGATGAAAAACTGTTTTTT; CDR3aa: CASSHDPPGHQDEKLFF
d_gene: .; abundance: few; v_gene: TRBV29-1; j_gene: TRBJ1-1; CDR3nt: TGCAGCGTTGATTCCACTGAAGCTTTCTTT; CDR3aa: CSVDSTEAFF
d_gene: TRBD2; abundance: few; v_gene: TRBV6-1; j_gene: TRBJ2-5; CDR3nt: TGTGCCAGCAGTGCTGGACTAGCGGGGAGCCAAGAGACCCAGTACTTC; CDR3aa: CASSAGLAGSQETQYF
d_gene: TRBD2; abundance: few; v_gene: TRBV18; j_gene: TRBJ2-7; CDR3nt: TGTGCCAGCTCTCCGAGTCGGGGGGACTCCTACGAGCAGTACTTC; CDR3aa: CASSPSRGDSYEQYF
d_gene: .; abundance: .; v_gene: TRBV30; j_gene: TRBJ2-7; CDR3nt: TGTGCCTGGACCCAGAGATTGGGCGCCCAGGACGAGCAGTACTTC; CDR3aa: CAWTQRLGAQDEQYF
d_gene: TRBD2; abundance: .; v_gene: TRBV2; j_gene: TRBJ2-2; CDR3nt: TGTGCCAGCAGTGATGGCGGGAGGGACACCGGGGAGCTGTTTTTT; CDR3aa: CASSDGGRDTGELFF
d_gene: .; abundance: few; v_gene: TRBV18; j_gene: TRBJ2-5; CDR3nt: TGTGCCAGCTCCCCAGGGGAGACCCAGTACTTC; CDR3aa: CASSPGETQYF
d_gene: TRBD1; abundance: .; v_gene: TRBV7-9; j_gene: TRBJ1-1; CDR3nt: TGTGCCAGCAGCGGACAGGGGGCCGTCACTGAAGCTTTCTTT; CDR3aa: CASSGQGAVTEAFF
d_gene: .; abundance: .; v_gene: TRBV5-1; j_gene: TRBJ2-1; CDR3nt: TGCGCCAGCAGCTTGCGGACAGAATACAATGAGCAGTTCTTC; CDR3aa: CASSLRTEYNEQFF
d_gene: TRBD1; abundance: .; v_gene: TRBV30; j_gene: TRBJ1-5; CDR3nt: TGTGCCTGGAGGGCCGGGACAGGAGGCAATCAGCCCCAGCATTTT; CDR3aa: CAWRAGTGGNQPQHF
d_gene: .; abundance: many; v_gene: TRBV28; j_gene: TRBJ2-7; CDR3nt: TGTGCCAGCAGTTTACTCCCCGGGAGAGGTTACGAGCAGTACTTC; CDR3aa: CASSLLPGRGYEQYF
d_gene: .; abundance: .; v_gene: TRBV29-1; j_gene: TRBJ1-2; CDR3nt: TGCAGCGTGTACCGGGACAATGGCTACACCTTC; CDR3aa: CSVYRDNGYTF
d_gene: .; abundance: few; v_gene: TRBV13; j_gene: TRBJ2-1; CDR3nt: TGTGCCAGCAGCCCCCCGTGGACGACCTACAATGAGCAGTTCTTC; CDR3aa: CASSPPWTTYNEQFF
d_gene: TRBD2; abundance: .; v_gene: TRBV5-1; j_gene: TRBJ2-1; CDR3nt: TGCGCCAGCAGCATACCGGGACTAGGCAGTGAGCAGTTCTTC; CDR3aa: CASSIPGLGSEQFF
d_gene: TRBD2; abundance: few; v_gene: TRBV7-8; j_gene: TRBJ2-3; CDR3nt: TGTGCCAGCCAACTAGCGGGAGGTCCAGATACGCAGTATTTT; CDR3aa: CASQLAGGPDTQYF
d_gene: TRBD1; abundance: .; v_gene: TRBV29-1; j_gene: TRBJ1-2; CDR3nt: TGCAGCGCGGCCGGGACAGGGGGCGCAGATGGCTACACCTTC; CDR3aa: CSAAGTGGADGYTF
d_gene: .; abundance: .; v_gene: TRBV28; j_gene: TRBJ1-1; CDR3nt: TGTGCCGCTGAGGGGGTCACTGAAGCTTTCTTT; CDR3aa: CAAEGVTEAFF
d_gene: TRBD2; abundance: .; v_gene: TRBV9; j_gene: TRBJ2-7; CDR3nt: TGTGCCAGCAGCCCGCGAATAGCGGGGACCTACGAGCAGTACTTC; CDR3aa: CASSPRIAGTYEQYF
d_gene: TRBD1; abundance: few; v_gene: TRBV18; j_gene: TRBJ1-1; CDR3nt: TGTGCCAGCTCGGCTACAGGGGGCGAGAACACTGAAGCTTTCTTT; CDR3aa: CASSATGGENTEAFF
d_gene: .; abundance: once; v_gene: TRBV27; j_gene: TRBJ2-7; CDR3nt: TGTGCCAGCAGTTTATACAGCTCGTTCTCCGAGCAGTACTTC; CDR3aa: CASSLYSSFSEQYF
d_gene: .; abundance: .; v_gene: TRBV9; j_gene: TRBJ1-1; CDR3nt: TGTGCCAGCAGCGTAGTTCAGGTTGGGGCTGAAGCTTTCTTT; CDR3aa: CASSVVQVGAEAFF
d_gene: TRBD1; abundance: .; v_gene: TRBV29-1; j_gene: TRBJ2-7; CDR3nt: TGCAGCGCGACTCCGGGACAGGGTCTTAGCGAGCAGTACTTC; CDR3aa: CSATPGQGLSEQYF
d_gene: .; abundance: few; v_gene: TRBV29-1; j_gene: TRBJ2-5; CDR3nt: TGCAGCGTCGGAAAGAACAGGGAAGAGACCCAGTACTTC; CDR3aa: CSVGKNREETQYF
d_gene: TRBD1; abundance: .; v_gene: TRBV18; j_gene: TRBJ2-3; CDR3nt: TGTGCCAGCTCACCTACACAGGGGATGGACACAGATACGCAGTATTTT; CDR3aa: CASSPTQGMDTDTQYF
d_gene: TRBD2; abundance: .; v_gene: TRBV4-2; j_gene: TRBJ2-1; CDR3nt: TGTGCCAGCAGCCAGACTCTAGCGGGAGATAATCGCGATGAGCAGTTCTTC; CDR3aa: CASSQTLAGDNRDEQFF
d_gene: TRBD1; abundance: .; v_gene: TRBV29-1; j_gene: TRBJ1-1; CDR3nt: TGCAGCGTTGAAAGAGGGACAGGGGGCGGAGAAGCTTTCTTT; CDR3aa: CSVERGTGGGEAFF
d_gene: TRBD1; abundance: many; v_gene: TRBV28; j_gene: TRBJ1-1; CDR3nt: TGTGTCGCAGGGGGCTTAAACACTGAAGCTTTCTTT; CDR3aa: CVAGGLNTEAFF
d_gene: .; abundance: .; v_gene: TRBV30; j_gene: TRBJ2-2; CDR3nt: TGTGCCTGGAGTGGAGGGACACGCACCGGGGAGCTGTTTTTT; CDR3aa: CAWSGGTRTGELFF
d_gene: .; abundance: .; v_gene: TRBV30; j_gene: TRBJ1-5; CDR3nt: TGTGCCTGGAGTTCCGACAGGCGACAGCCCCAGCATTTT; CDR3aa: CAWSSDRRQPQHF
d_gene: TRBD1; abundance: .; v_gene: TRBV19; j_gene: TRBJ1-1; CDR3nt: TGTGCCAGTAGTGCGGGACAGCGGGATACTGTAGCTTTCTTT; CDR3aa: CASSAGQRDTVAFF
d_gene: .; abundance: .; v_gene: TRBV7-9; j_gene: TRBJ1-1; CDR3nt: TGTGCCAGCAGCAGCTCAACAGCGTGGAGCACTGAAGCTTTCTTT; CDR3aa: CASSSSTAWSTEAFF
d_gene: .; abundance: .; v_gene: TRBV6-1; j_gene: TRBJ2-7; CDR3nt: TGTGCCAGCAGTGAAGCGCCAGCGAGGGAGCAGTACTTC; CDR3aa: CASSEAPAREQYF
d_gene: .; abundance: .; v_gene: TRBV10-3; j_gene: TRBJ1-1; CDR3nt: TGTGCCATCGCCCAGGGGCTGAGAGTGAACACTGAAGCTTTCTTT; CDR3aa: CAIAQGLRVNTEAFF
d_gene: .; abundance: few; v_gene: TRBV18; j_gene: TRBJ2-7; CDR3nt: TGTGCCAGCTCACCAGAACAGGGTTACGAGCAGTACTTC; CDR3aa: CASSPEQGYEQYF
d_gene: TRBD2; abundance: .; v_gene: TRBV28; j_gene: TRBJ2-5; CDR3nt: TGTGCCAGCACCCCACTAGCGGGAGTAACAGAGACCCAGTACTTC; CDR3aa: CASTPLAGVTETQYF
d_gene: TRBD2; abundance: .; v_gene: TRBV4-1; j_gene: TRBJ2-1; CDR3nt: TGCGCCAGCAGCCAAGATGCGGGGACTAGCGGGAGGAGACAGTTCTTC; CDR3aa: CASSQDAGTSGRRQFF